This T cell receptor (beta chain) was recorded in a study of T cell responses to AZD1222 COVID-19 vaccine. This clone was counted a single time. Its antigen is unidentified. The repertoire was sequenced with immunoSEQ multiplex PCR; TCRdb's copy has only in-frame clones and lacks some. The data hold some 120,000 clones, with roughly 85% observed a single time. Overall study findings and caveats: The sample set comprised mostly white British donors with more females, and clonal diversity was possibly underestimated. Nearly half of the spike-specific TCRs reportedly recognize variant regions that carry no mutations. Spike as a whole was targeted by vaccine-associated CD4 TCRs, dominant at 160-218 and 743-854. Repertoires were obtained only post-peak T cell response.

The sequences come from peripheral blood, collected on day 0 of MenACWY control vaccination. The clonotype comes from an adult in good health.

The CDR3 bases are TGTGCCATCAGTGGGACTAGCGGGAGTCGGGTGGAGCAGTTCTTC. It is translated as CAISGTSGSRVEQFF. The chain has TRBV10-3 and TRBJ2-1, with 13 bases fitting TRBD2. Germline V gene lookup returns CDR1 ENHRY and CDR2 SYGVKD. V lost 4 bases and J lost 10; bases outside the gene matches: 7. The length of the CDR3 is 15 residues.